The 23 T cell receptor beta chains below all came from one sample that was sequenced in a study of blood T cell repertoires in COVID-19. Method: immunoSEQ multiplex PCR; TCRdb's copy keeps in-frame clones and lacks some. This sample has 60,000 to 75,000 clones; roughly 85% occur once, and the top ten carry approximately 4.6%. Sequences were obtained from peripheral blood. Receptors originate from a human donor in a cohort sampled during active COVID-19.

A single count supports this clone. The chain links TRBV15 to TRBJ2-5; unclear D gene. Germline V gives CDR1 LNHNV, CDR2 YYDKDF (reference sequence). Between the trimmed V and J ends, which lost 2 bases and 4 bases, there was a span of 8 bases. There are 13 residues in the CDR3. The CDR3, as DNA: TGTGCCACCAGCAGAATCCCCCGAGAGACCCAGTACTTC. As protein: CATSRIPRETQYF.

The chain couples TRBV28 to TRBJ2-3; 12 bases agree with TRBD1. There are 15 residues in the CDR3. J gave up 6 bases and V 8 bases, and 9 bases lay outside the gene matches. The germline V gene has CDR1 MDHEN and CDR2 SYDVKM. This CDR3 is CASREAGQGADTQYF. CDR3 DNA: TGTGCCAGCCGGGAGGCGGGACAGGGGGCCGATACGCAGTATTTT.

This rearrangement joins TRBV3-1 (or the pseudogene TRBV3-2) to TRBJ1-5; D may be TRBD1 (6 bases). CDR3 length: 18 amino acids. Trimming took 4 bases from V and 5 from J, leaving 24 bases between them. The germline V gene has CDR1 LGHDT and CDR2 YNNKEL (reference sequence). CDR3 sequence: CASSLGPGQKMRDQPQHF. In DNA form, the CDR3 reads TGTGCCAGCAGCCTAGGGCCGGGACAAAAAATGAGGGATCAGCCCCAGCATTTT.

The chain recombines TRBV7-2 with TRBJ2-2, with TRBD2 identical over 9 bases. The CDR3 has 15 amino acids. Looked up from germline, CDR1 is SGHTA and CDR2 is FQGNSA. With 3 bases clipped from V and 8 bases from J, the junction kept 7 bases outside the gene matches. CDR3 DNA sequence: TGTGCCAGCAGCTTGAAAGCGGGGGGCGGAGGGGAGCTGTTTTTT. Its protein product is CASSLKAGGGGELFF.

Here the CDR3 DNA reads TGTGCCACCAGCAGAGATCGGACAGTTAATAATGAAGCTTTCTTT. It encodes CATSRDRTVNNEAFF. The chain combines TRBV15 with TRBJ1-1; TRBD1 might be the D (6 bases). The CDR3 is 15 amino acids. Trimming stripped 0 bases from V and 7 bases from J, with 15 bases between. Per the germline V gene, CDR1 is LNHNV and CDR2 is YYDKDF (reference sequence).

This clone showed up just once. The chain combines TRBV5-4 with TRBJ2-3; TRBD1 might be the D (5 bases). The CDR3 totals 14 residues. The ends were cut back, 6 bases at V and 2 bases at J, with 13 bases in the middle. Germline V gives CDR1 SGHNT, CDR2 YYREEE (reference sequence). For the CDR3, the DNA is TGTGCCAGCACCAGCTTTGGGGCCACAGATACGCAGTATTTT. Amino acid sequence: CASTSFGATDTQYF. Full variable domain (remainder filled in from reference TRBV5-4 and TRBJ2-3): ETGVTQSPTHLIKTRGQQVTLRCSSQSGHNTVSWYQQALGQGPQFIFQYYREEENGRGNFPPRFSGLQFPNYSSELNVNALELDDSALYLCASTSFGATDTQYFGPGTRLTVL.

This clone was detected only once. V and J are TRBV5-1 and TRBJ2-6; 12 bases align to TRBD1. This CDR3 has 18 residues. Trimming at V came to 3 bases and at J to 2 bases, leaving 6 bases not matched to a gene. Germline values: CDR1 SGHRS, CDR2 YFSETQ. The DNA of the CDR3 is TGCGCCAGCAGCTGGAACCGGGACAGGGGGCCTGGGGCCAACGTCCTGACTTTC. It codes for CASSWNRDRGPGANVLTF.

The chain carries TRBV7-2 and TRBJ1-5; the D gene is possibly TRBD1 (6 bases). CDR1 and CDR2 from the germline V gene are SGHTA and FQGNSA. V was shortened by 5 bases and J by 3 bases, with 23 bases between the two germline ends. This CDR3 comprises 18 residues. CDR3 sequence reads: CASSTNIGGSNYNQPQHF. The CDR3 DNA follows: TGTGCCAGCAGCACCAACATAGGGGGATCAAACTACAATCAGCCCCAGCATTTT.

This clone was detected once. The gene calls are TRBV7-2 and TRBJ2-7; 10 bases are shared with TRBD2. In germline, CDR1 is SGHTA, CDR2 FQGNSA. J was trimmed by 1 base and V by 5 bases; bases with no gene match: 5. The CDR3 runs to 15 residues. In DNA form, the CDR3 reads TGTGCCAGCAGCGAAAGCGGGGGGGAATCCTACGAGCAGTACTTC. Protein: CASSESGGESYEQYF.

This chain connects TRBV9 to TRBJ2-2, with D hard to call. V lost 2 bases to trimming and J lost 3 bases, with 5 bases between them. This CDR3 contains 13 residues. Germline CDR1 reads SGDLS; CDR2 reads YYNGEE. CDR3 nucleotide sequence: TGTGCCAGCAGCGTTTATGACACCGGGGAGCTGTTTTTT. It is translated as CASSVYDTGELFF.

This sequence joins TRBV18 and TRBJ2-2; the D gene is possibly TRBD2 (6 bases). The CDR3 spans 15 residues. Germline assignment: CDR1 KGHSH and CDR2 LQKENI. V was shortened by 1 base and J by 6 bases, with 12 bases between the two germline ends. The CDR3 reads CASSPLVGSPGELFF. CDR3 DNA: TGTGCCAGCTCACCACTCGTCGGGAGCCCCGGGGAGCTGTTTTTT.

V gene TRBV27 combines with J gene TRBJ1-2; TRBD1 is a possible D gene (5 bases). CDR1 is MNHEY, CDR2 SMNVEV, per germline (reference sequence). The V and J ends lost 0 bases and 13 bases respectively, with 15 bases between them. The length of the CDR3 is 13 residues. The CDR3 nucleotides read TGTGCCAGCAGTTTATCGGGGCAGGGCCGCTCCACCTTC. Encoded protein: CASSLSGQGRSTF.

This chain uses TRBV30 with TRBJ2-2, with D unresolved. Deletions cut 3 bases from V and 7 bases from J, with 6 bases between. CDR3 length: 11 residues. CDR1 is GTSNPN, CDR2 SVGIG, per germline (reference sequence). CDR3 amino acids: CAWRSFGELFF. In DNA form, the CDR3 reads TGTGCCTGGAGATCGTTCGGGGAGCTGTTTTTT. The variable domain in full, completed from reference TRBV30 and TRBJ2-2, reads SQTIHQWPATLVQPVGSPLSLECTVEGTSNPNLYWYRQAAGRGLQLLFYSVGIGQISSEVPQNLSASRPQDRQFILSSKKLLLSDSGFYLCAWRSFGELFFGEGSRLTVL.

The rearrangement joins TRBV24-1 to TRBJ2-2, with D perhaps matching TRBD1 (8 bases). The CDR3 runs 15 residues. Germline assignment: CDR1 KGHDR and CDR2 SFDVKD. V lost 4 bases and J lost 5, with 13 bases in between. The CDR3 region is CATSDNRGGTGELFF. CDR3 in DNA: TGTGCCACCAGTGACAACAGGGGGGGGACCGGGGAGCTGTTTTTT.

The V and J genes are TRBV30 and TRBJ1-6; 10 positions agree with TRBD1. Germline V gene data show CDR1 as GTSNPN and CDR2 as SVGIG (reference sequence). CDR3 length: 17 residues. After removal of 7 bases from V and 0 bases from J, the junction contained 9 bases not matched to a gene. The CDR3 coding sequence is TGTGCCTCCACCGGGACAGGGGCGTTCTCCTATAATTCACCCCTCCACTTT. It translates to CASTGTGAFSYNSPLHF. Supplemented by reference TRBV30 and TRBJ1-6, the full variable domain reads SQTIHQWPATLVQPVGSPLSLECTVEGTSNPNLYWYRQAAGRGLQLLFYSVGIGQISSEVPQNLSASRPQDRQFILSSKKLLLSDSGFYLCASTGTGAFSYNSPLHFGNGTRLTVT.

The chain recombines TRBV18 with TRBJ2-1, with 9 bases matching TRBD1. Germline CDR1 and CDR2: KGHSH and LQKENI. J lost 5 bases, V lost 5 bases, and 10 bases had no gene match. The length of the CDR3 is 16 residues. CDR3 nucleotides: TGTGCCAGCTCATCGTCTCAGACAGGGGGTCACAATGAGCAGTTCTTC. Amino acid sequence: CASSSSQTGGHNEQFF.

The gene calls are TRBV5-4 and TRBJ2-2, with 8 bases fitting TRBD2. Trimming removed 4 bases from V and 1 base from J; junction bases left unmatched: 3. From germline, CDR1 is SGHNT and CDR2 YYREEE (reference sequence). The CDR3 runs to 15 residues. The CDR3 loop is CASSLGLVNTGELFF. Written as DNA, the CDR3 is TGTGCCAGCAGCCTGGGACTAGTGAACACCGGGGAGCTGTTTTTT.

The CDR3 region is CASSYRDRETEAFF. CDR3 bases: TGTGCCAGCAGTTACCGAGACAGGGAAACTGAAGCTTTCTTT. The chain couples TRBV6-5 to TRBJ1-1; 7 positions match TRBD1. With V trimmed by 2 bases and J by 5 bases, 5 bases remained unmatched. Germline loops: CDR1 MNHEY, CDR2 SVGAGI. This CDR3 contains 14 residues.

This clone has only a few counts. The chain joins TRBV30 to TRBJ2-2, with 13 positions matching TRBD2. The CDR3 totals 17 residues. Losses at the gene ends were 0 bases for V and 3 bases for J; bases not matched to a gene: 4. Germline V gene lookup returns CDR1 GTSNPN and CDR2 SVGIG (reference sequence). In DNA form, the CDR3 reads TGTGCCTGGAGTGTTCCCGGGACTAGCGGGGACACCGGGGAGCTGTTTTTT. It translates to CAWSVPGTSGDTGELFF.

The gene calls are TRBV7-8 and TRBJ1-1; 9 bases fit TRBD1. The CDR3 extends over 17 amino acids. Germline CDR1 is SGHVS and CDR2 is FQNEAQ. Trimming at V came to 1 base and at J to 0 bases, leaving 6 bases not matched to a gene. Written as DNA, the CDR3 is TGTGCCAGCAGCTTAGGAGTAGGGACAGGGATGAACACTGAAGCTTTCTTT. It codes for CASSLGVGTGMNTEAFF. Full variable domain (missing parts from reference TRBV7-8 and TRBJ1-1): GAGVSQSPRYKVAKRGQDVALRCDPISGHVSLFWYQQALGQGPEFLTYFQNEAQLDKSGLPSDRFFAERPEGSVSTLKIQRTQQEDSAVYLCASSLGVGTGMNTEAFFGQGTRLTVV.

The gene calls are TRBV6-5 and TRBJ1-6; 8 bases fit TRBD1. CDR1 and CDR2 from the germline V gene are MNHEY and SVGAGI. The V segment lost 4 bases and the J segment 7 bases; nucleotides outside the gene matches: 6. There are 15 residues in the CDR3. CDR3 residues: CASSSPGQGNSPLHF. CDR3 in DNA: TGTGCCAGCAGTTCCCCCGGACAGGGAAATTCACCCCTCCACTTT.

The J gene is TRBJ2-3, the V gene TRBV6-2 or TRBV6-3; 8 bases match TRBD1. Germline-derived CDR1 and CDR2 are MNHEY and SVGEGT. The ends lost 0 bases at V and 8 bases at J; junction bases unmatched: 10. The CDR3 runs 16 residues. CDR3 nucleotides: TGTGCCAGCAGTTACTCTCCGGGACAGGCGGTGGGTACGCAGTATTTT. It encodes CASSYSPGQAVGTQYF.

V gene TRBV27 combines with J gene TRBJ1-5, with 8 bases that match TRBD1. The CDR3 length is 19 residues. J lost 0 bases, V lost 5 bases, and 15 bases had no gene match. Germline V gene sequence: CDR1 MNHEY, CDR2 SMNVEV (reference sequence). The DNA for the CDR3 is TGTGCCAGCAGTCCCAGACTAACAGGGGGTACCTATAGCAATCAGCCCCAGCATTTT. Translated, it gives CASSPRLTGGTYSNQPQHF.